This entry lists 17 T cell receptor beta chains sequenced from one sample in a study of T cells after yellow fever vaccination. TCRdb re-called the 5' RACE reads with MiXCR, one entry per CDR3 protein. Found here are some 260,000 distinct CDR3 sequences, around 5.2% of them singletons; the top ten hold around 3.5%. This sample comprised CD4+ T cells sorted from PBMCs, obtained on the day of the yellow fever booster vaccination. The receptors were sampled from a young man who received the YFV17D yellow fever vaccine.

This clonotype has ten or more counts. The chain couples TRBV10-3 to TRBJ2-3; 8 nucleotides line up with TRBD1. Per germline, CDR1 ENHRY and CDR2 SYGVKD. V dropped 6 bases and J dropped 6; count of bases not matched to a gene: 8. CDR3 size: 14 residues. CDR3 nucleotide sequence: TGTGCCATCAGCGGCGGACAGGGCGGGGATACGCAGTATTTT. Its translation is CAISGGQGGDTQYF.

The sample holds many counts of this clonotype. The V call is TRBV3-1, the J call TRBJ1-1, with D maybe TRBD1 (6 bases). Trimming removed 3 bases from V and 0 bases from J, with 11 bases in between. The CDR3 is 15 residues long. Germline V CDR1 and CDR2: LGHDT, YNNKEL (reference sequence). CDR3 protein: CASSHPGAMNTEAFF. CDR3 sequence (DNA): TGTGCCAGCAGCCATCCAGGGGCGATGAACACTGAAGCTTTCTTT.

This clonotype was observed many times. The rearrangement joins TRBV24-1 to TRBJ2-5, with D possibly TRBD1 on 7 matching bases. The CDR3 extends over 16 amino acids. Germline assignment: CDR1 KGHDR and CDR2 SFDVKD. The germline V and J ends were trimmed by 5 bases and 1 base, with 16 bases remaining between them. CDR3 sequence reads: CATSGWAGGIQETQYF. The DNA for the CDR3 is TGTGCCACCAGTGGCTGGGCAGGGGGGATCCAAGAGACCCAGTACTTC.

The chain couples TRBV18 to TRBJ1-1; D gene ambiguous. In germline, CDR1 is KGHSH, CDR2 LQKENI. The ends were cut back, 4 bases at V and 5 bases at J, with 17 bases in the middle. The CDR3 length is 15 residues. The CDR3 sequence is CASSLGPPRATEAFF. The CDR3 region has the DNA TGTGCCAGCTCACTCGGCCCTCCGCGGGCAACTGAAGCTTTCTTT.

This sequence joins TRBV10-3 and TRBJ2-3, with TRBD2 identical over 9 bases. Germline loops: CDR1 ENHRY, CDR2 SYGVKD. The CDR3 is made up of 12 amino acids. Trimming took 7 bases from V and 10 from J; bases not matched to a gene: 6. This CDR3 reads CAITGSGGSQYF. The CDR3 DNA reads as TGTGCCATCACCGGCAGCGGGGGGTCGCAGTATTTT.

The chain links TRBV18 to TRBJ2-7; 13 bases line up with TRBD2. This CDR3 is 15 amino acids long. The germline gives CDR1 KGHSH, CDR2 LQKENI. After removal of 6 bases from V and 2 bases from J, the junction contained 4 bases not matched to a gene. The CDR3 DNA reads TGTGCCAGCTCCCGGGGACTAGCGGGGCCCTACGAGCAGTACTTC. This codes for CASSRGLAGPYEQYF.

The genes are TRBV20-1 and TRBJ2-1; D remains ambiguous. CDR3 size: 11 residues. V was shortened by 7 bases and J by 4 bases, with 8 bases between the two germline ends. Germline-derived CDR1 and CDR2 are DFQATT and SNEGSKA (reference sequence). The chain's CDR3 is CSGHGYNEQFF. CDR3 coding DNA: TGCAGTGGTCATGGGTACAATGAGCAGTTCTTC.

This sequence joins TRBV28 and TRBJ1-1; no clear D gene. From germline, CDR1 is MDHEN and CDR2 SYDVKM. Trimming removed 5 bases from V and 0 bases from J, with 10 bases in between. CDR3 length: 14 residues. CDR3 residues: CASSIPQVNTEAFF. In DNA, the CDR3 is TGTGCCAGCAGTATACCCCAGGTGAACACTGAAGCTTTCTTT.

This clonotype has ten or more counts. The chain combines TRBV15 with TRBJ2-7; D is undetermined. V lost 0 bases to trimming and J lost 8 bases, with 11 bases between them. The CDR3 consists of 13 residues. CDR1 and CDR2 (germline): LNHNV, YYDKDF (reference sequence). The CDR3 region has the DNA TGTGCCACCAGCAGAGATTTCGGCGCCCAGCAGTACGTC. Translating gives CATSRDFGAQQYV.

This clonotype came up a few times. V and J are TRBV5-1 and TRBJ2-2; no clear D. The CDR3 is 16 residues long. CDR1 is SGHRS and CDR2 is YFSETQ in the germline V gene. V shed 0 bases and J shed 1 base, with 10 bases lying between them. The CDR3 here is CASSLGAIRNTGELFF. CDR3 nucleotide sequence: TGCGCCAGCAGCTTGGGGGCTATTCGGAACACCGGGGAGCTGTTTTTT.

The chain couples TRBV5-5 to TRBJ1-2, with D uncertain. Germline-derived CDR1 and CDR2 are SGHKS and YYEKEE (reference sequence). V lost 0 bases and J 0 bases, leaving 6 bases between the germline ends. This CDR3 is built from 14 residues. The CDR3, as DNA: TGTGCCAGCAGCTTGGCCGGGCCTAACTATGGCTACACCTTC. Translating it yields CASSLAGPNYGYTF.

This chain links TRBV20-1 with TRBJ2-7; 10 bases fit TRBD2. The CDR3 extends over 14 amino acids. Germline lookup yields CDR1 DFQATT and CDR2 SNEGSKA (reference sequence). Trimming removed 0 bases from V and 4 bases from J; junction bases left unmatched: 3. CDR3 sequence reads: CSARDSSGGYEQYF. CDR3 DNA sequence: TGCAGTGCTAGAGATTCTAGCGGGGGTTACGAGCAGTACTTC.

The chain carries TRBV5-1 and TRBJ2-5; D might be TRBD2 (6 bases). Trimming removed 0 bases from V and 4 bases from J, with 10 bases in between. CDR1 is SGHRS and CDR2 is YFSETQ in the germline V gene. This CDR3 is 14 amino acids long. The CDR3 loop is CASSLAMGGETQYF. In DNA, the CDR3 is TGCGCCAGCAGCTTGGCCATGGGGGGAGAGACCCAGTACTTC.

The chain carries TRBV5-1 and TRBJ2-7; the D is unclear. V lost 0 bases, J lost 7 bases, and 14 bases lay in between. The CDR3 loop spans 14 amino acids. Looked up from germline, CDR1 is SGHRS and CDR2 is YFSETQ. This CDR3 reads CASSLGTTKGEQYV. CDR3 sequence (DNA): TGCGCCAGCAGCTTGGGGACCACCAAGGGTGAGCAGTACGTC.

This clonotype was seen repeatedly, ten times or more. V and J are TRBV5-1 and TRBJ2-3, with 10 bases fitting TRBD1. V shed 0 bases, J shed 5 bases, and the junction held 6 bases outside the gene matches. Germline V CDR1 and CDR2: SGHRS, YFSETQ. There are 16 residues in the CDR3. In DNA, the CDR3 is TGCGCCAGCAGCTTGGCCCCGGGACAGGGGAAAGATACGCAGTATTTT. Amino acid sequence: CASSLAPGQGKDTQYF.

This clonotype was detected only a few times. The J gene is TRBJ1-1, the V gene TRBV11-3, with 8 bases identical to TRBD1. The CDR3 has 13 residues. Germline-derived CDR1 and CDR2 are SGHNT and YENEEA. Losses at the gene ends were 4 bases for V and 7 bases for J; bases not matched to a gene: 5. CDR3 DNA: TGTGCCAGCAGCTCCCAGGGGGCGGTTGAAGCTTTCTTT. Protein: CASSSQGAVEAFF.

This clonotype was counted only a few times. This chain connects TRBV20-1 to TRBJ2-3, with 10 bases matching TRBD2. CDR1 and CDR2 (germline): DFQATT, SNEGSKA (reference sequence). J was trimmed by 6 bases and V by 1 base; bases with no gene match: 10. This CDR3 contains 16 residues. CDR3 loop: CSARVSSGGASDTQYF. For the CDR3, the DNA is TGCAGTGCTAGAGTATCCAGCGGGGGGGCCTCGGATACGCAGTATTTT.